This note documents a single T cell receptor (beta chain) sequence. What it binds is unknown. Germline CDR1 is MGHDK and CDR2 is SYGVNS. CDR3 length equals 14 residues. Trimming at V came to 4 bases and at J to 5 bases, leaving 6 bases not matched to a gene. This entry comes from a study of cytomegalovirus exposure and HLA in healthy donors. Study information: An earlier analysis found some 100 million unique TCR beta sequences from around 180 million T cells.

The PCR was carried out with 60 Vbeta primers and 13 Jbeta primers. Repertoires were generated with immunoSEQ multiplex PCR, while TCRdb's copy carries only in-frame clones and drops some. There are about 140,000 clones in the sample; over 70% occur only once, and about 2.5% lies in the top ten. Findings and limits, study-wide: More than 150 TCR beta chains were listed as cytomegalovirus-associated. Analyzed later, association rates of TCRs varied across HLA loci, with DRB1 most and HLA-C fewest. Presence/absence analyses supposed approximately even sequencing depth among donors.

The chain joins TRBV25-1 to TRBJ1-1; 8 bases are a match to TRBD1. Sample: PBMCs. This TCR was sampled from a male donor in good health and CMV-seronegative. The CDR3 is CASSAWDRTTEAFF. CDR3 DNA: TGTGCCAGCAGTGCCTGGGACAGGACAACTGAAGCTTTCTTT.